These 15 T cell receptor beta chains share one sample of origin, sequenced in a study of Ad26.COV2.S vaccination and SARS-CoV-2 variants (dated by TCRdb to the early 2020s). Libraries were prepared through the immunoSEQ multiplex PCR assay. TCRdb re-hosts the immuneACCESS table, in-frame sequences only. Its copies lack some clones; in the studies checked, an unresolved V gene accounts for under half of them, and the cause for the rest is not known. In all, the sample holds 400,000 to 450,000 clones, and about 92% of those were seen once. Around 1.8% of the sample is held by the ten biggest clonotypes. The sample's treatment or condition label, decoded: over 15 received Ad26.COV2.S at low or high dose, single or two shots; 5 received placebo; per-sample allocation not given. For vaccine and placebo recipients, repertoires were sequenced using samples collected on day 63 after the first injection.

Source: peripheral blood, taken in a trial of Ad26.COV2.S vaccine versus placebo. The source is a person aged 18-60 years who received the Ad26.COV2.S COVID-19 vaccine or a placebo.

The chain recombines TRBV7-9 with TRBJ2-5, with 7 nucleotides matching TRBD1. J was trimmed by 5 bases and V by 5 bases; bases with no gene match: 8. Germline values: CDR1 SEHNR, CDR2 FQNEAQ (reference sequence). CDR3 length equals 14 residues. The CDR3 spells CASSQRGRRETQYF. The CDR3, as DNA: TGTGCCAGCAGCCAGAGGGGGCGGAGGGAGACCCAGTACTTC.

The gene calls are TRBV6-1 and TRBJ1-2; 8 bases are shared with TRBD1. The V gene's germline CDR1 is MNHNS and CDR2 SASEGT. After removal of 1 base from V and 7 bases from J, the junction contained 14 bases not matched to a gene. The CDR3 has 17 amino acids. CDR3 sequence: CASSEEGTGYIASGYTF. The CDR3 nucleotides are TGTGCCAGCAGTGAAGAGGGGACAGGTTACATAGCGAGTGGCTACACCTTC.

Remarks on this clone: This specimen includes other DNA sequences encoding the same CDR3. This rearrangement joins TRBV18 to TRBJ1-1, with D uncertain. Germline CDR1 and CDR2: KGHSH and LQKENI. Trimming took 2 bases from V and 0 from J, leaving 4 bases between them. The CDR3 runs 13 residues. The CDR3 here is CASSPALNTEAFF. CDR3 nucleotide sequence: TGTGCCAGCTCACCAGCACTGAACACTGAAGCTTTCTTT.

The rearrangement uses TRBV5-8 and TRBJ2-1; 12 bases match TRBD2. V shed 2 bases and J 6 bases; nucleotides not matched to a gene: 3. The CDR3 loop spans 15 amino acids. Per the germline V gene, CDR1 is SGHTS and CDR2 is YDEGEE. This CDR3 reads CASSFRLAGANEQFF. CDR3 nucleotides: TGTGCCAGCAGCTTCCGACTAGCGGGGGCCAATGAGCAGTTCTTC.

V is TRBV28 and J is TRBJ1-6; TRBD1 aligns across 7 bases. With V trimmed by 2 bases and J by 6 bases, 4 bases remained unmatched. Germline V CDR1 and CDR2: MDHEN, SYDVKM. The CDR3 has 15 amino acids. The CDR3 DNA reads as TGTGCCAGCAGTTTACGACAGGGAAGTAATTCACCCCTCCACTTT. It translates to CASSLRQGSNSPLHF.

This clone came up once. The chain is built from TRBV3-1 (or the pseudogene TRBV3-2) and TRBJ2-7; 9 positions agree with TRBD2. Germline CDR1 reads LGHDT; CDR2 reads YNNKEL (reference sequence). The CDR3 runs to 16 residues. V was pared by 3 bases and J by 6 bases, with 12 bases of the junction left unmatched. CDR3 in amino acids: CASSQFPGLARREQYF. The DNA for the CDR3 is TGTGCCAGCAGCCAGTTTCCGGGACTAGCAAGGCGCGAGCAGTACTTC.

V usage is TRBV29-1 and J usage is TRBJ1-1, with D hard to call. CDR1 and CDR2 (germline): SQVTM, ANQGSEA. The CDR3 runs to 12 residues. V gave up 4 bases and J gave up 0 bases, with 6 bases separating them. The DNA of the CDR3 is TGCAGCGTTGGCTCTATGAACACTGAAGCTTTCTTT. Translation: CSVGSMNTEAFF.

The chain couples TRBV14 to TRBJ2-1, with 9 bases aligning to TRBD2. CDR3 size: 19 residues. Germline CDR1 and CDR2: SGHDN and FVKESK. After removal of 0 bases from V and 0 bases from J, the junction contained 9 bases not matched to a gene. CDR3 protein: CASSQDGVLAGASYNEQFF. The CDR3 nucleotides are TGTGCCAGCAGCCAAGATGGGGTCTTAGCGGGGGCCTCCTACAATGAGCAGTTCTTC.

This chain joins TRBV5-8 and TRBJ1-1; D ambiguous. Germline V gene sequence: CDR1 SGHTS, CDR2 YDEGEE. This CDR3 is 16 amino acids long. Trimming cost V 6 bases and J 1 base, with 19 bases left between them. CDR3 protein: CASNPLVRQQNTEAFF. The DNA of the CDR3 is TGTGCCAGCAACCCGCTTGTGAGACAACAGAACACTGAAGCTTTCTTT. The full variable domain, with the rest looked up from reference TRBV5-8 and TRBJ1-1, is EAGVTQSPTHLIKTRGQQATLRCSPISGHTSVYWYQQALGLGLQFLLWYDEGEERNRGNFPPRFSGRQFPNYSSELNVNALELEDSALYLCASNPLVRQQNTEAFFGQGTRLTVV.

The chain couples TRBV27 to TRBJ2-1; maybe TRBD1 (6 bases). The CDR3 contains 15 residues. Trimming left V 3 bases short and J 2 bases short, with 11 bases between. Germline CDR1 is MNHEY and CDR2 is SMNVEV (reference sequence). The CDR3 nucleotides are TGTGCCAGCAGTTTCAACAGGGCAGCCTACAATGAGCAGTTCTTC. The encoded protein is CASSFNRAAYNEQFF.

The V and J genes are TRBV15 and TRBJ1-4, with TRBD1 matching 8 bases. The CDR3 length is 12 residues. Trimming at V came to 5 bases and at J to 8 bases, leaving 1 base not matched to a gene. In germline, CDR1 is LNHNV, CDR2 YYDKDF (reference sequence). Here the CDR3 reads CATSQGAEKLFF. The CDR3 DNA reads as TGTGCCACCAGCCAGGGGGCCGAAAAACTGTTTTTT. Using reference TRBV15 and TRBJ1-4 for the parts outside the CDR3, the full variable domain is DAMVIQNPRYQVTQFGKPVTLSCSQTLNHNVMYWYQQKSSQAPKLLFHYYDKDFNNEADTPDNFQSRRPNTSFCFLDIRSPGLGDTAMYLCATSQGAEKLFFGSGTQLSVL.

V and J are TRBV5-1 and TRBJ2-2; 9 bases map to TRBD2. The germline CDR1 and CDR2 sequences are SGHRS and YFSETQ. Trimming removed 0 bases from V and 7 bases from J; junction bases left unmatched: 10. This CDR3 contains 17 residues. CDR3 sequence reads: CASSLAGGGGAIGELFF. CDR3 nucleotide sequence: TGCGCCAGCAGCTTGGCCGGAGGCGGGGGGGCCATCGGGGAGCTGTTTTTT.

The chain employs TRBV19 and TRBJ1-1, with D hard to call. This CDR3 contains 14 residues. Trimming pared 3 bases from V and 7 bases from J, leaving 15 bases between. Germline CDR1 and CDR2: LNHDA and SQIVND (reference sequence). The CDR3 protein is CASSMFNRANEAFF. CDR3 coding DNA: TGTGCCAGTAGTATGTTTAATCGAGCTAATGAAGCTTTCTTT.

The gene calls are TRBV27 and TRBJ1-6; TRBD1 is a possible D gene (5 bases). The germline gives CDR1 MNHEY, CDR2 SMNVEV (reference sequence). V gave up 5 bases and J gave up 10 bases, with 21 bases separating them. The CDR3 sequence is 16 residues long. The CDR3 coding sequence is TGTGCCAGCAGTCCCCTCGATTTCGGGGGTTCCTCACCCCTCCACTTT. Its protein is CASSPLDFGGSSPLHF.

This clone was recorded once. The junction differs from germline at one of its ends, possibly a read error. This chain links TRBV7-2 with TRBJ2-2; TRBD2 matches at 7 bases. There are 14 residues in the CDR3. The germline gives CDR1 SGHTA, CDR2 FQGNSA. The chain's CDR3 is CASSLADYTGELFF. CDR3 bases: TGTGCCAGCAGCCTAGCGGACTACACCGGGGAGCTGTTTTTT.